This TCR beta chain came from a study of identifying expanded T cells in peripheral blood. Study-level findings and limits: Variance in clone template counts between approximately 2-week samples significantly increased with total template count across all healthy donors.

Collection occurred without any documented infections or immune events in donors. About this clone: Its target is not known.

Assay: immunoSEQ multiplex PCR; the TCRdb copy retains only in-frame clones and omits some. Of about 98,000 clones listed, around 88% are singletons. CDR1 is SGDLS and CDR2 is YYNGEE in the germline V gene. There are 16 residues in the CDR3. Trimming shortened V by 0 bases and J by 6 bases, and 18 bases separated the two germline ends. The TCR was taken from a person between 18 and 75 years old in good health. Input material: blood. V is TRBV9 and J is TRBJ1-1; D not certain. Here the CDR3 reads CASSVGLGSGSAEAFF. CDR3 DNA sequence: TGTGCCAGCAGCGTAGGTCTAGGGTCTGGGAGTGCTGAAGCTTTCTTT.